The 20 T cell receptor beta chains reported below all come from one sample, sequenced in a study of T cell responses to AZD1222 COVID-19 vaccine. The assay was immunoSEQ multiplex PCR, and TCRdb's table has in-frame clones only and misses some. The table shows about 54,000 clones, with 86% occurring only once. This specimen consisted of peripheral blood, obtained 28 days after the second AZD1222 dose. The receptors were gathered from an adult who received the AZD1222 COVID-19 vaccine.

The chain combines TRBV24-1 with TRBJ2-1; D unresolved. The CDR3 spans 14 residues. With 9 bases removed from V and 0 bases from J, the gap between germline ends came to 11 bases. Germline CDR1 is KGHDR and CDR2 is SFDVKD. CDR3 nucleotide sequence: TGTGCCACCTACGACTGCATCTCCTACAATGAGCAGTTCTTC. Amino acids: CATYDCISYNEQFF.

This rearrangement joins TRBV15 to TRBJ1-5; 7 bases are a match to TRBD1. The V segment lost 0 bases and the J segment 4 bases; nucleotides outside the gene matches: 9. Germline V gene data show CDR1 as LNHNV and CDR2 as YYDKDF (reference sequence). The CDR3 sequence is 17 residues long. The CDR3 reads CATSREYGQGVNQPQHF. CDR3 coding DNA: TGTGCCACCAGCAGAGAGTACGGCCAGGGGGTAAATCAGCCCCAGCATTTT.

J is TRBJ2-3 and V is TRBV6-5, with D hard to call. The CDR3 is made up of 15 amino acids. CDR1 and CDR2 from the germline V gene are MNHEY and SVGAGI. Trimming pared 2 bases from V and 2 bases from J, leaving 11 bases between. CDR3 in amino acids: CASSYGTPVTDTQYF. The CDR3 DNA sequence: TGTGCCAGCAGTTACGGCACTCCGGTCACAGATACGCAGTATTTT.

The rearrangement uses TRBV10-3 and TRBJ2-6, with D perhaps matching TRBD1 (5 bases). Trimming removed 6 bases from V and 2 bases from J, with 11 bases in between. Germline V lookup: CDR1 ENHRY, CDR2 SYGVKD. The CDR3 runs to 15 residues. Here the CDR3 reads CAISQGRAGANVLTF. The CDR3 DNA is TGTGCCATCAGCCAAGGCAGGGCTGGGGCCAACGTCCTGACTTTC.

J is TRBJ1-5 and V is TRBV6-4; weak D call: TRBD1 (5 bases). Trimming took 0 bases from V and 4 from J, leaving 13 bases between them. This CDR3 has 16 residues. Germline loops: CDR1 MRHNA, CDR2 SNTAGT. Here the CDR3 DNA reads TGTGCCAGCAGTGACTCCCCGGACACCAATAATCAGCCCCAGCATTTT. Residues: CASSDSPDTNNQPQHF.

The DNA of the CDR3 is TGTGCCAGCGGAGACAGGGGCCCCCAAGGCGAGCAGTACTTC. It specifies CASGDRGPQGEQYF. The rearrangement links TRBV7-8 to TRBJ2-7, with 8 bases that match TRBD1. The J segment lost 6 bases and the V segment lost 8 bases, leaving 12 bases of the junction unmatched. The germline V gene encodes CDR1 SGHVS and CDR2 FQNEAQ. This CDR3 comprises 14 residues.

The rearrangement links TRBV19 to TRBJ1-2; D is ambiguous. This CDR3 region has 14 residues. Trimming cost V 2 bases and J 9 bases, with 16 bases left between them. Germline V gene sequence: CDR1 LNHDA, CDR2 SQIVND (reference sequence). CDR3 in DNA: TGTGCCAGTAGTATATTCGGAGTCCCCGGGAGCTACACCTTC. Its translation is CASSIFGVPGSYTF.

The J gene is TRBJ2-7, the V gene TRBV14; a possible D gene is TRBD2 (7 bases). Germline V gene sequence: CDR1 SGHDN, CDR2 FVKESK. The CDR3 has 15 amino acids. V dropped 4 bases and J dropped 3 bases, with 16 bases sitting between them. The chain's CDR3 is CASSPVSGGSYEQYF. In DNA, the CDR3 is TGTGCCAGCAGCCCCGTTTCGGGGGGCAGCTACGAGCAGTACTTC.

In its sample, this clone was seen a few times. The J gene is TRBJ2-1, the V gene TRBV16, with a tentative D call TRBD2 (7 bases). Germline CDR1 KGHSY, CDR2 FQNENV. The CDR3 loop spans 16 amino acids. V shed 4 bases and J shed 1 base, with 14 bases lying between them. The CDR3 region is CASSRPGGRSYNEQFF. In DNA form, the CDR3 reads TGTGCCAGCAGCCGCCCGGGGGGCCGGTCCTACAATGAGCAGTTCTTC.

The chain couples TRBV11-2 to TRBJ1-4; perhaps TRBD1 as D (5 bases). The V and J ends lost 5 bases and 14 bases respectively, with 24 bases between them. CDR1 is SGHAT, CDR2 FQNNGV, per germline. The CDR3 consists of 15 residues. The CDR3, as DNA: TGTGCCAGCAGCAGGGGATCGGGGGGAGACGGCGGGCTGTTTTTT. Its protein is CASSRGSGGDGGLFF. The full variable domain, its missing parts supplied by reference TRBV11-2 and TRBJ1-4, is EAGVAQSPRYKIIEKRQSVAFWCNPISGHATLYWYQQILGQGPKLLIQFQNNGVVDDSQLPKDRFSAERLKGVDSTLKIQPAKLEDSAVYLCASSRGSGGDGGLFFGSGTQLSVL.

The chain uses TRBV4-2 and TRBJ2-7, with D perhaps matching TRBD2 (5 bases). Germline CDR1 is LGHNA and CDR2 is YNFKEQ. This CDR3 region has 14 residues. V lost 0 bases, J lost 4 bases, and 10 bases lay in between. CDR3 residues: CASSQDEAGYEQYF. In DNA form, the CDR3 reads TGTGCCAGCAGCCAAGATGAGGCGGGTTACGAGCAGTACTTC.

The V and J genes are TRBV11-2 and TRBJ1-1; D remains ambiguous. This CDR3 is built from 16 residues. V was pared by 5 bases and J by 6 bases, with 22 bases between. Germline CDR1 SGHAT, CDR2 FQNNGV. CDR3 region: CASSPSFVPLRAEAFF. The CDR3 DNA is TGTGCCAGCAGCCCTAGCTTCGTCCCCCTACGGGCTGAAGCTTTCTTT.

This clone was detected only a few times. The chain joins TRBV7-3 to TRBJ1-2, with unresolved D. The CDR3 has 13 residues. Germline assignment: CDR1 SGHTA and CDR2 FQGTGA. Trimming took off 5 bases at V and 14 bases at J, with 21 bases between the two ends. The CDR3 loop reads CASSPLHPRALTF. Written as DNA, the CDR3 is TGTGCCAGCAGCCCCCTCCATCCTAGGGCATTGACCTTC. The variable domain in full, completed from reference TRBV7-3 and TRBJ1-2, reads GAGVSQTPSNKVTEKGKYVELRCDPISGHTALYWYRQSLGQGPEFLIYFQGTGAADDSGLPNDRFFAVRPEGSVSTLKIQRTERGDSAVYLCASSPLHPRALTFGSGTRLTVV.

The chain links TRBV6-1 to TRBJ2-1; 10 bases agree with TRBD1. Germline loops: CDR1 MNHNS, CDR2 SASEGT. V lost 2 bases and J lost 9; bases outside the gene matches: 7. The CDR3 covers 15 residues. CDR3 protein: CASSEWDRGQGEQFF. DNA for the CDR3: TGTGCCAGCAGTGAATGGGACAGGGGTCAGGGTGAGCAGTTCTTC.

This clone was seen once. The chain employs TRBV7-2 and TRBJ1-3; 8 nucleotides match TRBD1. Germline loops: CDR1 SGHTA, CDR2 FQGNSA. This CDR3 region has 15 residues. The V and J ends lost 5 bases and 2 bases, in that order; junction bases with no gene match: 5. The CDR3 protein is CASSADRGPGNTIYF. CDR3 sequence (DNA): TGTGCCAGCAGCGCCGACAGGGGCCCTGGAAACACCATATATTTT.

The chain recombines TRBV5-4 with TRBJ1-3; D is perhaps TRBD1 (6 bases). Germline V gene sequence: CDR1 SGHNT, CDR2 YYREEE (reference sequence). V gave up 2 bases and J gave up 0 bases, with 12 bases separating them. CDR3 length: 16 amino acids. DNA for the CDR3: TGTGCCAGCAGCTTACAGGGCGTTAGCTCTGGAAACACCATATATTTT. Translating gives CASSLQGVSSGNTIYF. The complete variable domain, with remaining parts taken from reference TRBV5-4 and TRBJ1-3, reads ETGVTQSPTHLIKTRGQQVTLRCSSQSGHNTVSWYQQALGQGPQFIFQYYREEENGRGNFPPRFSGLQFPNYSSELNVNALELDDSALYLCASSLQGVSSGNTIYFGEGSWLTVV.

The DNA of the CDR3 is TGTGCCAGCAGCGGCCTCTCCGGACAGGACGTCTCCGAGCAGTACTTC. It is translated as CASSGLSGQDVSEQYF. The chain couples TRBV27 to TRBJ2-7; the match to TRBD1 covers 7 bases. The J segment lost 6 bases and the V segment lost 6 bases, leaving 17 bases of the junction unmatched. The CDR3 is made up of 16 amino acids. Germline V gives CDR1 MNHEY, CDR2 SMNVEV (reference sequence).

The V call is TRBV28, the J call TRBJ1-5; D might be TRBD1 (5 bases). CDR1 and CDR2 from the germline V gene are MDHEN and SYDVKM. V lost 3 bases, J lost 1 base, and 22 bases lay in between. This CDR3 comprises 19 residues. The CDR3 region has the DNA TGTGCCAGCAGTTTGGGTGCGGGTGTAAGGGGATGGAGCAATCAGCCCCAGCATTTT. Its protein product is CASSLGAGVRGWSNQPQHF.

The chain uses TRBV7-9 and TRBJ2-3, with D uncertain. V was trimmed by 0 bases and J by 4 bases, leaving 14 bases between them. Germline assignment: CDR1 SEHNR and CDR2 FQNEAQ (reference sequence). The CDR3 spans 16 residues. The CDR3: CASSLALRKAPDTQYF. DNA for the CDR3: TGTGCCAGCAGCTTAGCGCTTAGAAAAGCCCCAGATACGCAGTATTTT.

The chain has TRBV2 and TRBJ1-5; no reliable D call. Deletions cut 6 bases from V and 0 bases from J, with 24 bases between. CDR3 length equals 19 residues. The germline gives CDR1 SNHLY, CDR2 FYNNEI. As DNA, the CDR3 is TGTGCCAGCAGCCACCACACAAGATCCGCCCGGTATAGCAATCAGCCCCAGCATTTT. The encoded protein is CASSHHTRSARYSNQPQHF.